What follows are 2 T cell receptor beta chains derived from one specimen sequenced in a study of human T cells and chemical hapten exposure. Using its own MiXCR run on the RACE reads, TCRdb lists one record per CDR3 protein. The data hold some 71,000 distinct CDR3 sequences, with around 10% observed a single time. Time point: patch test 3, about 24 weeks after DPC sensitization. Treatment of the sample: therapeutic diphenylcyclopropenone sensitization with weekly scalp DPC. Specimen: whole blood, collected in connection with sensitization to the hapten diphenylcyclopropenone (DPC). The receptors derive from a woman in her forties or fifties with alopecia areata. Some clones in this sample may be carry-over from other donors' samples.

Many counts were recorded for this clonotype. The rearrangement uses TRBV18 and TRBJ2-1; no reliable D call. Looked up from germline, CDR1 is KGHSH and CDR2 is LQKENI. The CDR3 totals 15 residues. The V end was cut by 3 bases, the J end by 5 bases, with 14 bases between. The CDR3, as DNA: TGTGCCAGCTCACCCTTTTTGGTCCTCGACAATGAGCAGTTCTTC. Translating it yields CASSPFLVLDNEQFF.

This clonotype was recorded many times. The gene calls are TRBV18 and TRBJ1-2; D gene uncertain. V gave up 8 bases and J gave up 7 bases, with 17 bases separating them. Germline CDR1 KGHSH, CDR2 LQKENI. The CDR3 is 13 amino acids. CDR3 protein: CASRPAGVSGYTF. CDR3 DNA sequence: TGTGCCAGCCGGCCTGCCGGGGTTAGTGGCTACACCTTC.